What follows describes a single T cell receptor (beta chain). Its matching antigen is unknown. The CDR3 ends on some other residue instead of the conserved phenylalanine or tryptophan, so this is likely a read error. The limits of the CDR3 on the DNA are not certain, so only TCRdb's listed CDR3 is given. This record belongs to a study of CD8+CD57+ T cells in acquired aplastic anemia. Study-level information: Sorted CD4+ and CD8+ cells yielded approximately 3.4 ug of DNA on average.

Sequenced patients had shown CD8+CD57+ cell expansion by flow cytometry. General study results and limits: Both patients and controls carried the same twenty-nine CD8+ CDR3 sequences.

Profiling that covered TCR beta VDJ and CDR3 relied on genomic DNA as its template. MiXCR, applied by TCRdb to the reads, yields one record per CDR3 protein. The sample lists more than 250,000 distinct CDR3 sequences, approximately 82% occurring once. Specimen: sorted CD4+, CD8+, or CD8+CD57+ T cells (not recorded which) from PBMCs. The TCR originated in a human donor with aplastic anemia.

CDR3 region: CASSFGDRGL. The chain employs TRBV7-6 and TRBJ2-2; the table's TRBD1 call for D was not verified on the DNA. Germline V gene lookup returns CDR1 SGHVS and CDR2 FNYEAQ. The length of the CDR3 is 10 amino acids, counting both ends.